Listed below are T cell receptor beta chains from one sample, sequenced in a study of blood T cells in healthy people across ages. MiXCR, run by TCRdb on the 5' RACE reads, gives a single entry per CDR3 protein. Here the sample spans 720,000 or so distinct CDR3 sequences, roughly two fifths being singletons. The sequenced material came from blood. All receptors come from a man of 80 years or more in good health. Both conserved end residues are part of each CDR3. Fields, in order: V gene, D gene, CDR3 protein. D genes are given only for firm matches.

TRBV29-1 | - | CSVEEGARPETQYF
TRBV12-3/TRBV12-4 | TRBD2 | CASEGGTSGKGGNEQYF
TRBV20-1 | - | CSARRELGNTEAFF
TRBV7-2 | TRBD2 | CASRTGTSGSYEQFF
TRBV10-3 | TRBD1 | CAIGRQGASYNEQFF
TRBV6-2/TRBV6-3 | - | CASTPTGGPPLHF
TRBV27 | TRBD2 | CASSLYLAGGTEQYF
TRBV14 | - | CASSQETIPQRTQFF
TRBV15 | - | CATSSASGTVYEKLFF
TRBV4-3 | TRBD2 | CASSQDLTSGYSYEQYF
TRBV5-1 | - | CASSLLGANSPLHF
TRBV20-1 | - | CSPGSDYGYTF
TRBV6-2/TRBV6-3 | TRBD2 | CASSPWRTSGIGETQYF
TRBV24-1 | TRBD2 | CATSDSTSGVKNIQYF
TRBV6-6 | - | CASSYKGEDYGYTF
TRBV3-1 | TRBD2 | CASSYIKRGGPVNEQFF
TRBV6-2/TRBV6-3 | TRBD1 | CASSYPRQGANYEQYF
TRBV20-1 | TRBD1 | CSLLGQGDTDTQYF
TRBV3-1 | - | CASSLDGRRVGANVLTF
TRBV6-2/TRBV6-3 | - | CASSRGLRSDEQFF
TRBV4-2 | TRBD2 | CASSRGGDPYEQYF
TRBV28 | - | CASSFAGGIDTQYF
TRBV6-1 | TRBD2 | CARGGLAGELGTQYF
TRBV20-1 | TRBD2 | CSFLPSRGLAFMYEQYF
TRBV12-3/TRBV12-4 | - | CASTPGLGNTEAFF
TRBV7-2 | TRBD2 | CASSLVELAGQETQYF
TRBV3-1 | - | CASSHAAGELFF
TRBV3-1 | TRBD1 | CASKTRGSRETQYF
TRBV5-1 | - | CASSVDRVNTEAFF
TRBV3-1 | - | CASRARGGEETQYF
TRBV29-1 | - | CSVIWGATEAFF
TRBV20-1 | TRBD1 | CSAIQGAGNSPLHF